The source of this T cell receptor beta chain is a study of cytomegalovirus exposure and HLA in healthy donors. Study details: Among the 400 or so donors who were genotyped, approximately 84% fell in the genetic ancestry cluster that is associated with self-reported Caucasian donors.

The V gene end was trimmed by 4 bases and the J gene end by 8 bases; junction bases not matched to a gene: 3. This CDR3 has 15 residues. Germline loops: CDR1 LGHNA, CDR2 YSLEER. Donors consisted of healthy bone marrow donors. The PCR was carried out with 60 Vbeta primers and 13 Jbeta primers. This table comes from immunoSEQ multiplex PCR, and its TCRdb copy is limited to in-frame clones, with some not included. Here the sample spans around 150,000 clones, approximately 81% being singletons. Turning to this clone: Antigen unknown.

Study conclusions and caveats: Earlier analysis looked at TCR beta V segments, and most were productive about 87% or about 30% of the time.

The V and J genes are TRBV4-3 and TRBJ2-1, with 15 bases matching TRBD2. This clonotype was obtained from a woman aged 40 to 55 in good health and CMV-seropositive. Sequencing was carried out using PBMCs. The CDR3 DNA is TGCGCCAGCAGCCCAGGACTAGCGGGGGGGGATGAGCAGTTCTTC. Protein: CASSPGLAGGDEQFF.